This T cell receptor beta chain was identified in a study of blood T cells in healthy people across ages. For the second PCR, which ran for about 6 to 11 cycles, a sample-barcoded 5' primer and a J-beta primer mix were used. TCRdb re-called the 5' RACE reads with MiXCR, one entry per CDR3 protein. Of 1.5 million to 2 million distinct CDR3 sequences listed, roughly 28% are singletons. This clonotype occurred once. Its antigen is currently unknown. Regarding the study as a whole: The long-lived group displayed more naive CD4+ cells, plus higher diversity, than the aged donors did.

Individuals who donated were healthy Caucasians from Russia aged roughly 6 to 90. The CDR3 spans 14 residues. Trimming removed 4 bases at V and 5 bases at J, with 10 bases between. The germline CDR1 and CDR2 sequences are SGDLS and YYNGEE. This sequence originates from a woman aged 30 to 39 in good health. Input material: blood. V usage is TRBV9 and J usage is TRBJ1-6; D is uncertain. CDR3 sequence reads: CASSIGRDNSPLHF. CDR3 in DNA: TGTGCCAGCAGCATCGGACGGGATAATTCACCCCTCCACTTT.